Only a few counts were recorded for the clone carrying this T cell receptor (beta chain). This CDR3 has 13 amino acids. Trimming at V came to 5 bases and at J to 6 bases, leaving 6 bases not matched to a gene. Germline loops: CDR1 MNHEY, CDR2 SMNVEV (reference sequence). The data derive from a study of blood T cell repertoires in COVID-19. Libraries were prepared by immunoSEQ multiplex PCR; TCRdb keeps only in-frame clonotypes and omits some of them. The sample carries roughly 140,000 clones, roughly 86% recorded once. Sequencing was done on a sample of peripheral blood. The V and J genes are TRBV27 and TRBJ2-7; 8 bases fit TRBD1. The TCR originated in a man between 50 and 59 years old with active or convalescent COVID-19. The CDR3 coding sequence is TGTGCCAGCAGTCAACGGACAGGGAGCGAGCAGTACTTC. It encodes CASSQRTGSEQYF.